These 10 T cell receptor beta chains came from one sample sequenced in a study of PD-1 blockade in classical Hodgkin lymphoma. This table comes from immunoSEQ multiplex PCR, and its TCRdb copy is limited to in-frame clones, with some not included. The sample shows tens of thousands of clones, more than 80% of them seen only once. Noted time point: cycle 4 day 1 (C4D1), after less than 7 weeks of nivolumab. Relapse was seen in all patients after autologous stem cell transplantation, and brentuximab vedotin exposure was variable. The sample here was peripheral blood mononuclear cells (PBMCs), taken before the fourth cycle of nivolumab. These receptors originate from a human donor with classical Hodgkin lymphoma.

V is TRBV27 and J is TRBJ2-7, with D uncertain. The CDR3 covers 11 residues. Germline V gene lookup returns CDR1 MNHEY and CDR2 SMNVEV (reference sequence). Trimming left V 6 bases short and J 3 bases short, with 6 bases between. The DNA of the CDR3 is TGTGCCAGCAGCTCCGGCTACGAGCAGTACTTC. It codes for CASSSGYEQYF.

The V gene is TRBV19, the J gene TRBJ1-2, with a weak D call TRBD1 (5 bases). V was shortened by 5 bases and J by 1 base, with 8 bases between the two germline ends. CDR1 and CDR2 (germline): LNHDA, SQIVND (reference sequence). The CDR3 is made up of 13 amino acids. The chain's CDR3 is CASSFQGNYGYTF. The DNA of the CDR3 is TGTGCCAGTAGTTTCCAGGGTAACTATGGCTACACCTTC.

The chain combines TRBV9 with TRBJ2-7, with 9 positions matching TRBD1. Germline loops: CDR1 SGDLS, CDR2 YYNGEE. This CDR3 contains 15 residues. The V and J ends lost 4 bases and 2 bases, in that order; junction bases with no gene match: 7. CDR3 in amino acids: CASSLRTGAAYEQYF. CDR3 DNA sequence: TGTGCCAGCAGCTTACGGACAGGGGCGGCCTACGAGCAGTACTTC. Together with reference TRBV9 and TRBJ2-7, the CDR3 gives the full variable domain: DSGVTQTPKHLITATGQRVTLRCSPRSGDLSVYWYQQSLDQGLQFLIQYYNGEERAKGNILERFSAQQFPDLHSELNLSSLELGDSALYFCASSLRTGAAYEQYFGPGTRLTVT.

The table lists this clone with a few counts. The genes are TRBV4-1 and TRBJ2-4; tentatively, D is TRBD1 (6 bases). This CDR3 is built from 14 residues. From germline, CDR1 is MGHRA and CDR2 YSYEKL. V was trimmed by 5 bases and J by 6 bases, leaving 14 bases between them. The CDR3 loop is CASSNQGWANIQYF. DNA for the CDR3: TGCGCCAGCAGCAATCAGGGGTGGGCAAACATTCAGTACTTC.

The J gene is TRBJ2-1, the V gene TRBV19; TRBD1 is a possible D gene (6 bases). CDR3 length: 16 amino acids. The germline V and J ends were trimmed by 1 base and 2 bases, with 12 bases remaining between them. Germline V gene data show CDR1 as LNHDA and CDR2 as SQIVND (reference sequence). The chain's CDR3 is CASSIVGAYTYNEQFF. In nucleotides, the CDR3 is TGTGCCAGTAGTATAGTGGGGGCCTATACCTACAATGAGCAGTTCTTC. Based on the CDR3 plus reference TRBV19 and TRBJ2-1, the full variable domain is DGGITQSPKYLFRKEGQNVTLSCEQNLNHDAMYWYRQDPGQGLRLIYYSQIVNDFQKGDIAEGYSVSREKKESFPLTVTSAQKNPTAFYLCASSIVGAYTYNEQFFGPGTRLTVL.

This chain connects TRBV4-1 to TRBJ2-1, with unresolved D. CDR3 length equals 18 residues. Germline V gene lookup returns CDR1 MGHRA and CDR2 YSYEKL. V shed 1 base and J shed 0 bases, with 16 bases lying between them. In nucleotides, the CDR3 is TGCGCCAGCAGCCAAGGTCCTGTCGGGCTGAGCTCCTACAATGAGCAGTTCTTC. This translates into CASSQGPVGLSSYNEQFF.

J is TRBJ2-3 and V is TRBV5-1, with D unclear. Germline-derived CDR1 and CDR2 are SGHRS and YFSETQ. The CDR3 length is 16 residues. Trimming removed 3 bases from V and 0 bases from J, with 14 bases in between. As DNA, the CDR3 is TGCGCCAGCAGCTCTCAGGTAGAGTCAAGCACAGATACGCAGTATTTT. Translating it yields CASSSQVESSTDTQYF.

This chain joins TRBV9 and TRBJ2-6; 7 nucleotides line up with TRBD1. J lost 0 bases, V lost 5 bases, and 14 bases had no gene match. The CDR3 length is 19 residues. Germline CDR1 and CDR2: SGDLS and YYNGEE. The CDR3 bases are TGTGCCAGCAGTTTACAGGGGAACCTTCTTCCCTCTGGGGCCAACGTCCTGACTTTC. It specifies CASSLQGNLLPSGANVLTF.

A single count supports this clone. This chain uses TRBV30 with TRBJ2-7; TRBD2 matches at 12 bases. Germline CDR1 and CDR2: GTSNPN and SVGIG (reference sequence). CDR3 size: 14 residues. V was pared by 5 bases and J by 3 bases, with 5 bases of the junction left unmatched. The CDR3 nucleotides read TGTGCCTGGTCGGCTAGCGGGAGGGACTACGAGCAGTACTTC. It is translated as CAWSASGRDYEQYF.

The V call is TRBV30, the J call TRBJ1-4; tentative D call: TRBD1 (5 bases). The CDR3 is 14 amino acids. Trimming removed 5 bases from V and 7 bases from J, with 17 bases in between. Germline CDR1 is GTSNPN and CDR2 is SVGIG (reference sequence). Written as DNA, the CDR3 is TGTGCCTGGTCCTCCGGGACCTCTAGTGAAAAACTGTTTTTT. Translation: CAWSSGTSSEKLFF.